The 21 T cell receptor beta chains listed next were all sequenced from one sample in a study of blood T cells in healthy people across ages. Sample-barcoded 5' priming and a J-beta primer mix drove a second PCR of roughly 6 to 12 cycles. TCRdb reprocessed the 5' RACE reads with MiXCR, giving one entry per CDR3 protein. The repertoire has hundreds of thousands of distinct CDR3 sequences, 20% to 25% of them found once; the top ten carry 3.5% to 4%. Sequencing was performed on blood. The receptors here all came from a man between 65 and 80 years old in good health.

The chain combines TRBV6-5 with TRBJ2-3; 12 nucleotides line up with TRBD1. CDR1 is MNHEY and CDR2 is SVGAGI in the germline V gene. V trimming: 0 bases; J trimming: 5 bases; junction bases outside the gene matches: 9. The CDR3 sequence is 18 residues long. The CDR3 loop reads CASSYSTRDRGLGDTQYF. CDR3 nucleotides: TGTGCCAGCAGTTACTCAACCCGGGACAGGGGGCTGGGAGATACGCAGTATTTT.

This clonotype was seen more than once but under ten times. The chain has TRBV20-1 and TRBJ2-7; D remains ambiguous. The CDR3 has 13 residues. Trimming removed 0 bases at V and 6 bases at J, with 12 bases between. Germline-derived CDR1 and CDR2 are DFQATT and SNEGSKA (reference sequence). The CDR3 loop is CSARDPTSSEQYF. DNA for the CDR3: TGCAGTGCTAGAGACCCGACATCATCCGAGCAGTACTTC.

This clonotype was seen more than once but under ten times. This chain uses TRBV7-9 with TRBJ2-5; 8 positions agree with TRBD1. The end of the DNA aligns better with TRBJ2-7, so the J call may be wrong. Germline CDR1 SEHNR, CDR2 FQNEAQ (reference sequence). CDR3 length: 15 amino acids. The CDR3 region is CASSPDRADIYEQYF. The CDR3 DNA is TGTGCCAGCAGCCCGGACAGGGCGGATATATACGAGCAGTACTTC.

The sample holds a few counts of this clonotype. The chain combines TRBV11-2 with TRBJ1-2, with a possible D match to TRBD1 (6 bases). The CDR3 spans 16 residues. Deletions cut 1 base from V and 2 bases from J, with 14 bases between. Germline CDR1 is SGHAT and CDR2 is FQNNGV. The chain's CDR3 is CASSLGQGLMNYGYTF. In DNA, the CDR3 is TGTGCCAGCAGCTTAGGGCAGGGGTTAATGAACTATGGCTACACCTTC.

This clonotype was observed a handful of times. The CDR3 spells CASSPLGGKDIQYF. The CDR3 DNA follows: TGTGCCAGCTCACCTCTAGGGGGAAAGGACATTCAGTACTTC. The gene calls are TRBV18 and TRBJ2-4, with a tentative D call TRBD1 (6 bases). This CDR3 spans 14 amino acids. Germline V lookup: CDR1 KGHSH, CDR2 LQKENI. V gave up 3 bases and J gave up 8 bases, with 14 bases separating them.

This sequence joins TRBV9 and TRBJ2-6, with TRBD1 identical over 7 bases. This CDR3 region has 19 residues. The ends lost 7 bases at V and 0 bases at J; junction bases unmatched: 16. CDR1 is SGDLS, CDR2 YYNGEE, per germline. The CDR3 protein is CASGHTWDRLYSGANVLTF. In DNA form, the CDR3 reads TGTGCCAGCGGTCATACGTGGGACAGACTTTACTCTGGGGCCAACGTCCTGACTTTC.

The V and J genes are TRBV28 and TRBJ2-1; weak D call: TRBD2 (5 bases). Germline V gives CDR1 MDHEN, CDR2 SYDVKM. V lost 5 bases and J 10 bases, leaving 6 bases between the germline ends. This CDR3 is built from 10 residues. CDR3 region: CASSEREQFF. The CDR3 DNA reads TGTGCCAGCAGTGAGCGGGAGCAGTTCTTC.

The rearrangement links TRBV7-2 to TRBJ1-2, with TRBD1 identical over 9 bases. Losses at the gene ends were 1 base for V and 6 bases for J; bases not matched to a gene: 3. Germline V gives CDR1 SGHTA, CDR2 FQGNSA. The CDR3 covers 14 residues. CDR3 protein: CASSLEDRGNGYTF. In nucleotides, the CDR3 is TGTGCCAGCAGCTTAGAGGACAGGGGTAATGGCTACACCTTC.

The V and J genes are TRBV7-3 and TRBJ2-5, with D possibly being TRBD2 (5 bases). CDR1 is SGHTA and CDR2 is FQGTGA in the germline V gene. This CDR3 is built from 16 residues. V was cut by 1 base and J by 4 bases, with 16 bases left in between. In DNA form, the CDR3 reads TGTGCCAGCAGCTTAAATTTCGGGGTTTCCGGAGAGACCCAGTACTTC. Translation gives CASSLNFGVSGETQYF. The full variable domain, its missing parts supplied by reference TRBV7-3 and TRBJ2-5, is GAGVSQTPSNKVTEKGKYVELRCDPISGHTALYWYRQSLGQGPEFLIYFQGTGAADDSGLPNDRFFAVRPEGSVSTLKIQRTERGDSAVYLCASSLNFGVSGETQYFGPGTRLLVL.

The gene calls are TRBV15 and TRBJ2-5; TRBD2 agrees at 12 bases. V gave up 2 bases and J gave up 2 bases; unmatched junction bases: 6. CDR1 is LNHNV, CDR2 YYDKDF, per germline (reference sequence). This CDR3 is built from 17 residues. The CDR3 is CATSRQTSGGIQETQYF. CDR3 bases: TGTGCCACCAGCAGACAGACTAGCGGGGGAATACAAGAGACCCAGTACTTC.

This chain connects TRBV13 to TRBJ2-5; tentatively, D is TRBD2 (5 bases). V was shortened by 4 bases and J by 5 bases, with 17 bases between the two germline ends. Germline loops: CDR1 PRHDT, CDR2 FYEKMQ (reference sequence). This CDR3 spans 15 amino acids. CDR3: CASSSRTGISETQYF. The DNA for the CDR3 is TGTGCCAGCAGCTCTCGGACGGGAATTTCGGAGACCCAGTACTTC.

As concerns this clonotype: At one boundary the junction diverges from the germline segment, which might be a read error. CDR3 residues: CASSLLEARVF. In DNA, the CDR3 is TGTGCCAGCAGTTTATTGGAGGCTAGGGTCTTT. The chain carries TRBV28 and TRBJ1-1; unclear D gene. The germline gives CDR1 MDHEN, CDR2 SYDVKM. This CDR3 has 11 residues.

The V gene is TRBV20-1, the J gene TRBJ2-7, with D perhaps assigned TRBD1 or TRBD2 (5 bases each). The CDR3 runs 12 residues. CDR1 DFQATT and CDR2 SNEGSKA come from the germline V gene (reference sequence). The V end lost 5 bases, the J end lost 1 base, and 9 bases lay between the germline ends. The CDR3 sequence is CSAGDDSYEQYF. For the CDR3, the DNA is TGCAGTGCTGGGGACGATTCCTACGAGCAGTACTTC.

This clonotype was detected a few times. The chain combines TRBV20-1 with TRBJ2-5; possibly TRBD1 or TRBD2 for D (6 bases each). V was cut by 0 bases and J by 2 bases, with 19 bases left in between. This CDR3 spans 17 amino acids. Germline V gene data show CDR1 as DFQATT and CDR2 as SNEGSKA (reference sequence). DNA of the CDR3: TGCAGTGCTAGAGAGAGGGGAACAGGGAGGAGACAAGAGACCCAGTACTTC. Its translation is CSARERGTGRRQETQYF.

This clonotype was observed at least ten times. The rearrangement links TRBV4-2 to TRBJ2-7, with D uncertain. V lost 2 bases to trimming and J lost 4 bases, with 15 bases between them. The CDR3 runs 15 residues. Germline assignment: CDR1 LGHNA and CDR2 YNFKEQ. The CDR3, as DNA: TGTGCCAGCAGCCAACTGCAACTTCCGCGGTACGAGCAGTACTTC. It is translated as CASSQLQLPRYEQYF.

The chain has TRBV29-1 and TRBJ2-1; 8 bases agree with TRBD2. The ends lost 4 bases at V and 15 bases at J; junction bases unmatched: 17. From germline, CDR1 is SQVTM and CDR2 ANQGSEA. This CDR3 is built from 14 residues. This chain's CDR3 is CSVVPGASGSIRFF. For the CDR3, the DNA is TGCAGCGTTGTCCCAGGGGCTAGCGGGTCCATAAGGTTCTTC.

The chain uses TRBV29-1 and TRBJ1-1; a weak D match, TRBD1 (5 bases). Germline CDR1 SQVTM, CDR2 ANQGSEA. This CDR3 contains 16 residues. V lost 0 bases to trimming and J lost 3 bases, with 17 bases between them. CDR3 nucleotides: TGCAGCGTTGAAGATAGGAACAGGAGGCCGGACACTGAAGCTTTCTTT. This sequence encodes CSVEDRNRRPDTEAFF.

This clonotype was recorded a few times. The chain links TRBV10-1 to TRBJ2-1; D possibly uses TRBD1 or TRBD2 (5 bases each). CDR3 length: 16 residues. Trimming removed 0 bases from V and 5 bases from J, with 14 bases in between. Germline V CDR1 and CDR2: WNHNN, SYGVQD (reference sequence). The CDR3 DNA sequence: TGCGCCAGCAGTGAGTCTTGGGGTTCGGGGCACAATGAGCAGTTCTTC. Amino acid sequence: CASSESWGSGHNEQFF.

This clonotype was seen more than once but under ten times. The chain carries TRBV11-1 and TRBJ2-5; D is unresolved. V was pared by 2 bases and J by 1 base, with 11 bases between. The CDR3 spans 15 residues. Per the germline V gene, CDR1 is SGHAT and CDR2 is FQDESV (reference sequence). DNA for the CDR3: TGTGCCAGCAGCTTATCGAATGTTCGCCAAGAGACCCAGTACTTC. Its protein product is CASSLSNVRQETQYF.

This chain links TRBV10-3 with TRBJ2-7; no clear D gene. CDR3 length: 12 amino acids. V was trimmed by 6 bases and J by 6 bases, leaving 12 bases between them. CDR1 is ENHRY and CDR2 is SYGVKD in the germline V gene. CDR3 amino acids: CAIRDRSGEQYF. The CDR3 DNA reads TGTGCCATCAGGGATCGATCCGGCGAGCAGTACTTC.

This clonotype was detected only a few times. The rearrangement uses TRBV18 and TRBJ2-3; maybe TRBD2 (5 bases). The V gene's germline CDR1 is KGHSH and CDR2 LQKENI. The CDR3 length is 14 residues. Trimming left V 3 bases short and J 1 base short, with 8 bases between. CDR3 loop: CASSPSARTDTQYF. The CDR3 DNA sequence: TGTGCCAGCTCACCTAGCGCCCGCACAGATACGCAGTATTTT. The complete variable domain, with remaining parts taken from reference TRBV18 and TRBJ2-3, reads NAGVMQNPRHLVRRRGQEARLRCSPMKGHSHVYWYRQLPEEGLKFMVYLQKENIIDESGMPKERFSAEFPKEGPSILRIQQVVRGDSAAYFCASSPSARTDTQYFGPGTRLTVL.